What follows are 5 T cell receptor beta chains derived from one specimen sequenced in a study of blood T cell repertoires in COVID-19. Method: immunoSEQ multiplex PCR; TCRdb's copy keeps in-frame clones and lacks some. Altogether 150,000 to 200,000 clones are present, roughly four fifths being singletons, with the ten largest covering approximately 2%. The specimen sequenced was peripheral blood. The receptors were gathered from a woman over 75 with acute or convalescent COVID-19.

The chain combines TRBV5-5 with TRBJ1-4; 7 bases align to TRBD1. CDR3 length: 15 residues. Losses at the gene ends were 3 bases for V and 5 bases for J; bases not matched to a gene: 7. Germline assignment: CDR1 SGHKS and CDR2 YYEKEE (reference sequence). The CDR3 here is CASSSTTGQNEKLFF. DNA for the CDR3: TGTGCCAGCAGCTCTACGACAGGGCAAAATGAAAAACTGTTTTTT.

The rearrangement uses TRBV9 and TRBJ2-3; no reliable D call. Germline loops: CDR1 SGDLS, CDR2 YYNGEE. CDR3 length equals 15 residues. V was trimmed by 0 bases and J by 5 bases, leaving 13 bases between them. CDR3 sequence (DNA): TGTGCCAGCAGCGTAGGTATGTCAACCGGAGATACGCAGTATTTT. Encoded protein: CASSVGMSTGDTQYF. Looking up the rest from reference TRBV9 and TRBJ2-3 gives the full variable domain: DSGVTQTPKHLITATGQRVTLRCSPRSGDLSVYWYQQSLDQGLQFLIQYYNGEERAKGNILERFSAQQFPDLHSELNLSSLELGDSALYFCASSVGMSTGDTQYFGPGTRLTVL.

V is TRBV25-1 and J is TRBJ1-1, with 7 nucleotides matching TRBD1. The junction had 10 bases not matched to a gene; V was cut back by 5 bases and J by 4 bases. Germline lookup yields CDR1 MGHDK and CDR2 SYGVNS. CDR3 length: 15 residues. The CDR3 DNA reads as TGTGCCAGCAGTCCCCGGACAGGTTCGGGCACTGAAGCTTTCTTT. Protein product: CASSPRTGSGTEAFF.

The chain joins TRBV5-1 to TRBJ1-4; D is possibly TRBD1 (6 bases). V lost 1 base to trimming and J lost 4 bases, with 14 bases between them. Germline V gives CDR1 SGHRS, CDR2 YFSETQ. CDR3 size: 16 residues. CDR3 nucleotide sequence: TGCGCCAGCAGCTTGACAGGGACCCACCGTAATGAAAAACTGTTTTTT. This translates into CASSLTGTHRNEKLFF. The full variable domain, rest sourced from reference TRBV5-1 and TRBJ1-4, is KAGVTQTPRYLIKTRGQQVTLSCSPISGHRSVSWYQQTPGQGLQFLFEYFSETQRNKGNFPGRFSGRQFSNSRSEMNVSTLELGDSALYLCASSLTGTHRNEKLFFGSGTQLSVL.

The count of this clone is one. CDR3 nucleotides: TGTGCCACCAGTGATGGCAGGACAGGGGGGTGGAGGGAGACCCAGTACTTC. Protein: CATSDGRTGGWRETQYF. The chain uses TRBV24-1 and TRBJ2-5; 10 bases line up with TRBD1. This CDR3 region has 17 residues. Per the germline V gene, CDR1 is KGHDR and CDR2 is SFDVKD. With 3 bases clipped from V and 5 bases from J, the junction kept 11 bases outside the gene matches.